The rows below give T cell receptor beta chains drawn from one sample of a study of OX40 agonist ivuxolimab in advanced cancers. The repertoire was sequenced with immunoSEQ multiplex PCR; TCRdb's copy has only in-frame clones and lacks some. Here the sample spans 22,000 or so clones, more than 75% being singletons. The sequences come from CD4+ or CD8+ T cells sorted from blood, collected in a trial of the OX40 agonist ivuxolimab. Source of these receptors: an adult with an advanced solid tumor such as melanoma, head and neck, liver or kidney cancer. CDR3s include the opening cysteine and the closing phenylalanine or tryptophan.

v_gene: TRBV12-2; j_gene: TRBJ2-7; CDR3aa: CASRLGVGPHLGSYEQYF
v_gene: TRBV6-5; j_gene: TRBJ2-5; CDR3aa: CASSSTGGFFQETQYF
v_gene: TRBV19; j_gene: TRBJ2-7; CDR3aa: CASSPTRGREQYF
v_gene: TRBV13; j_gene: TRBJ2-5; CDR3aa: CASSPRGETGTLRETQYF
v_gene: TRBV11-2; j_gene: TRBJ2-2; CDR3aa: CASSFVLTGELFF
v_gene: TRBV27; j_gene: TRBJ2-7; CDR3aa: CAIGASYEQYF
v_gene: TRBV13; j_gene: TRBJ2-1; CDR3aa: CASSRRGQVMGHNEQFF
v_gene: TRBV15; j_gene: TRBJ1-6; CDR3aa: CATSRGTASSYNSPLHF
v_gene: TRBV11-2; j_gene: TRBJ1-6; CDR3aa: CASSLVPVQPSPLHF
v_gene: TRBV19; j_gene: TRBJ2-7; CDR3aa: CTSSEEGTPGYEQYF
v_gene: TRBV7-6; j_gene: TRBJ2-2; CDR3aa: CASSLAPTGVNTGELFF
v_gene: TRBV21-1; j_gene: TRBJ2-3; CDR3aa: CASRTGDEDTQYF
v_gene: TRBV13; j_gene: TRBJ2-3; CDR3aa: CASSLSSGRVDTQYF
v_gene: TRBV7-6; j_gene: TRBJ2-1; CDR3aa: CASSITGTMDNEQFF
v_gene: TRBV2; j_gene: TRBJ2-7; CDR3aa: CASGQTYEQYF
v_gene: TRBV27; j_gene: TRBJ2-5; CDR3aa: CASSFSTVYQETQYF
v_gene: TRBV10-1; j_gene: TRBJ2-3; CDR3aa: CASSESMSFGLAGVTDTQYF
v_gene: TRBV21-1; j_gene: TRBJ1-3; CDR3aa: CASSPKGEGWSNTIYF
v_gene: TRBV5-8; j_gene: TRBJ1-5; CDR3aa: CASSLGWNSNQPQHF
v_gene: TRBV27; j_gene: TRBJ1-1; CDR3aa: CATIPPRDSTEGAFF
v_gene: TRBV29-1; j_gene: TRBJ1-4; CDR3aa: CSVESATDSNEKLFF
v_gene: TRBV9; j_gene: TRBJ2-3; CDR3aa: CASSLRGLAGSTDTQYF
v_gene: TRBV10-3; j_gene: TRBJ2-7; CDR3aa: CAISVTSGESSYEQYF
v_gene: TRBV27; j_gene: TRBJ1-2; CDR3aa: CASSLKDFGGRSITGYTF
v_gene: TRBV5-1; j_gene: TRBJ1-4; CDR3aa: CASSLTGVGEKLFF
v_gene: TRBV14; j_gene: TRBJ2-1; CDR3aa: CASSQEGLAPYNEQFF
v_gene: TRBV27; j_gene: TRBJ2-7; CDR3aa: CASRFSPTYEQYF
v_gene: TRBV29-1; j_gene: TRBJ2-1; CDR3aa: CSVPLAGGSYNEQFF
v_gene: TRBV20-1; j_gene: TRBJ1-2; CDR3aa: CSGTTYGYTF
v_gene: TRBV2; j_gene: TRBJ2-7; CDR3aa: CASSPLAGEPSSYEQYF
v_gene: TRBV5-1; j_gene: TRBJ2-7; CDR3aa: CATKPGTSSSYEQYF
v_gene: TRBV29-1; j_gene: TRBJ2-5; CDR3aa: CSVLGTSGTSNGETQYF
v_gene: TRBV5-1; j_gene: TRBJ2-7; CDR3aa: CASSLGGQGAYEQYF
v_gene: TRBV29-1; j_gene: TRBJ1-1; CDR3aa: CSVETGDTEAFF
v_gene: TRBV5-6; j_gene: TRBJ2-3; CDR3aa: CASSPGPSTDTQYF
v_gene: TRBV6-5; j_gene: TRBJ1-4; CDR3aa: CASSYSFYRGEKLFF
v_gene: TRBV6-5; j_gene: TRBJ2-7; CDR3aa: CASSYGGGEQYF
v_gene: TRBV19; j_gene: TRBJ2-2; CDR3aa: CASSGTWGIGELFF
v_gene: TRBV5-6; j_gene: TRBJ2-7; CDR3aa: CASSLLAGSYEQYF
v_gene: TRBV5-1; j_gene: TRBJ2-1; CDR3aa: CASSYRNEQFF
v_gene: TRBV4-2; j_gene: TRBJ1-2; CDR3aa: CASSHHKTAHYGYTF
v_gene: TRBV2; j_gene: TRBJ1-2; CDR3aa: CASRQTVLYGYTF
v_gene: TRBV7-9; j_gene: TRBJ1-4; CDR3aa: CASRLDGDATNEKLFF
v_gene: TRBV9; j_gene: TRBJ2-2; CDR3aa: CASSVGGQGQTGELFF
v_gene: TRBV5-1; j_gene: TRBJ2-5; CDR3aa: CASSLETDQETQYF
v_gene: TRBV7-8; j_gene: TRBJ1-2; CDR3aa: CASSLGIGGLQAYGYTF
v_gene: TRBV6-6; j_gene: TRBJ2-3; CDR3aa: CASSSSGQSTDTQYF
v_gene: TRBV10-1; j_gene: TRBJ2-7; CDR3aa: CASFVLKYYEQYF
v_gene: TRBV30; j_gene: TRBJ1-4; CDR3aa: CAWQGTGSEKLFF
v_gene: TRBV6-5; j_gene: TRBJ2-7; CDR3aa: CASDGGLWNEQYF
v_gene: TRBV5-8; j_gene: TRBJ1-5; CDR3aa: CASSWGTGGNQPQHF
v_gene: TRBV27; j_gene: TRBJ1-1; CDR3aa: CASSLIGQNTEAFF
v_gene: TRBV29-1; j_gene: TRBJ2-2; CDR3aa: CSIIWGSGRNTGELFF
v_gene: TRBV4-1; j_gene: TRBJ2-1; CDR3aa: CASSRAEPGNEQFF
v_gene: TRBV2; j_gene: TRBJ2-2; CDR3aa: CASSAAGGGFGELFF
v_gene: TRBV25-1; j_gene: TRBJ1-3; CDR3aa: CASSLGGPGNTIYF
v_gene: TRBV19; j_gene: TRBJ2-1; CDR3aa: CASSIGQGNNEQFF
v_gene: TRBV28; j_gene: TRBJ2-7; CDR3aa: CASSSPYRTGTSSYEQYF
v_gene: TRBV30; j_gene: TRBJ1-2; CDR3aa: CAWSGQNYGYTF
v_gene: TRBV5-1; j_gene: TRBJ2-1; CDR3aa: CASSLWVAGGRSYNEQFF